Below are 17 T cell receptor beta chains sequenced from a single sample in a study of metastatic and nonmetastatic thyroid tumors. TCRdb reprocessed the PCR reads via MiXCR. Seen here are approximately 35,000 clones, more than 10% observed once, and the top ten hold about a sixth. Thyroid surgery was performed in patients who had received no treatment beforehand. The sequencing sample was made of blood. These receptors were taken from a female donor with papillary thyroid cancer or a benign thyroid nodule (not recorded which). Some clones in this sample may be carry-over from other donors' samples.

In its sample, this clone ranks as medium-sized. The chain couples TRBV12-3 or TRBV12-4 to TRBJ2-7; a possible D gene is TRBD2 (6 bases). The CDR3 totals 14 residues. V lost 5 bases and J 4 bases, leaving 15 bases between the germline ends. The CDR3 DNA reads as TGTGCCAGCAGTCCGGGACTTGCCTCATACGAGCAGTACTTC. This gives the protein CASSPGLASYEQYF.

There are many counts of this clone. The gene calls are TRBV7-3 and TRBJ2-7; maybe TRBD1 (6 bases). The ends were cut back, 5 bases at V and 2 bases at J, with 13 bases in the middle. CDR3 size: 14 residues. Germline CDR1 reads SGHTA; CDR2 reads FQGTGA. This CDR3 is CASSDGTFTYEQYF. The DNA of the CDR3 is TGTGCCAGCAGCGACGGGACATTTACCTACGAGCAGTACTTC.

The chain carries TRBV30 and TRBJ2-3; TRBD2 matches at 8 bases. The J segment lost 0 bases and the V segment lost 1 base, leaving 9 bases of the junction unmatched. In germline, CDR1 is GTSNPN, CDR2 SVGIG (reference sequence). The CDR3 sequence is 17 residues long. The CDR3 protein is CAWSGLAGLHSTDTQYF. For the CDR3, the DNA is TGTGCCTGGAGTGGATTAGCGGGACTACATAGCACAGATACGCAGTATTTT.

This clone was detected many times. The chain has TRBV5-1 and TRBJ2-2, with D hard to call. The CDR3 is 14 residues long. Germline values: CDR1 SGHRS, CDR2 YFSETQ. Trimming removed 4 bases at V and 4 bases at J, with 11 bases between. The CDR3 spells CASSTIGFTGELFF. In DNA form, the CDR3 reads TGCGCCAGCAGCACAATAGGGTTCACCGGGGAGCTGTTTTTT.

This clone is deemed medium-sized. The chain links TRBV6-5 to TRBJ2-2; 11 nucleotides line up with TRBD1. V gave up 3 bases and J gave up 4 bases; unmatched junction bases: 4. This CDR3 region has 16 residues. CDR1 is MNHEY and CDR2 is SVGAGI in the germline V gene. For the CDR3, the DNA is TGTGCCAGCAGTTATCCCGGGACAGGGGGCACCGGGGAGCTGTTTTTT. This gives the protein CASSYPGTGGTGELFF.

This clone was seen repeatedly, ten times or more. This chain links TRBV7-9 with TRBJ1-4, with TRBD1 matching 9 bases. The CDR3 runs to 16 residues. V lost 3 bases, J lost 2 bases, and 4 bases stayed unmatched. Germline CDR1 reads SEHNR; CDR2 reads FQNEAQ (reference sequence). The CDR3 protein is CASSLGQGDTNEKLFF. Written as DNA, the CDR3 is TGTGCCAGCAGCTTGGGACAGGGAGACACTAATGAAAAACTGTTTTTT.

The chain combines TRBV6-2 or TRBV6-3 with TRBJ2-3, with 14 bases aligning to TRBD2. Unmatched junction bases numbered 9, after V lost 5 bases and J lost 5 bases. The CDR3 covers 17 residues. Germline lookup yields CDR1 MNHEY and CDR2 SVGEGT. CDR3 residues: CASSRLAGGLGGDTQYF. The CDR3, as DNA: TGTGCCAGCAGTCGACTAGCGGGGGGGCTGGGAGGAGATACGCAGTATTTT.

About this clone: The germline gene is not matched at one end of the junction; a read error may be the cause. This chain links TRBV28 with TRBJ2-3; 8 positions match TRBD2. This CDR3 is built from 14 residues. Germline V gene sequence: CDR1 MDHEN, CDR2 SYDVKM. This CDR3 is CASRRGAITDSHYF. CDR3 DNA: TGTGCCAGCAGGCGGGGGGCTATCACGGATTCGCATTATTTT.

This clone has a count of ten or more. The V and J genes are TRBV6-1 and TRBJ2-7; 8 bases map to TRBD1. J gave up 2 bases and V 1 base, and 4 bases lay outside the gene matches. This CDR3 is built from 15 residues. The V gene's germline CDR1 is MNHNS and CDR2 SASEGT. Here the CDR3 DNA reads TGTGCCAGCAGTGAAGTGCCAGGGGGCCCCTACGAGCAGTACTTC. This translates into CASSEVPGGPYEQYF.

The table lists this clone with many counts. V usage is TRBV12-3 or TRBV12-4 and J usage is TRBJ2-6, with unresolved D. The CDR3 extends over 15 amino acids. V gave up 3 bases and J gave up 4 bases, with 10 bases separating them. CDR3 sequence: CASSFARSGANVLTF. For the CDR3, the DNA is TGTGCCAGCAGTTTCGCGCGGTCCGGGGCCAACGTCCTGACTTTC.

This clone was seen more than once but under ten times. The chain combines TRBV6-1 with TRBJ1-2; maybe TRBD1 (6 bases). This CDR3 region has 13 residues. Germline CDR1 and CDR2: MNHNS and SASEGT. The ends were cut back, 5 bases at V and 2 bases at J, with 9 bases in the middle. CDR3 region: CASSRTENYGYTF. The CDR3 DNA reads as TGTGCCAGCAGTCGGACAGAGAACTATGGCTACACCTTC.

In this sample, this clone turned up many times. The chain recombines TRBV6-1 with TRBJ2-1; 7 bases line up with TRBD2. V lost 0 bases to trimming and J lost 3 bases; unmatched junction nucleotides: 2. CDR1 is MNHNS, CDR2 SASEGT, per germline. This CDR3 spans 15 amino acids. The CDR3 protein is CASSEARGDYNEQFF. In DNA, the CDR3 is TGTGCCAGCAGTGAAGCCCGGGGGGACTACAATGAGCAGTTCTTC.

This clone rates as medium-sized. The chain combines TRBV6-1 with TRBJ1-1, with D perhaps TRBD1 (5 bases). Trimming cost V 6 bases and J 5 bases, with 22 bases left between them. The CDR3 loop spans 16 amino acids. Germline CDR1 and CDR2: MNHNS and SASEGT. The CDR3 bases are TGTGCCAGCAGACGGATCCCAGGGTCTGGGAATACTGAAGCTTTCTTT. It specifies CASRRIPGSGNTEAFF.

This clone has a count of ten or more. The chain links TRBV5-5 to TRBJ1-1, with a possible D match to TRBD1 (5 bases). The CDR3 has 15 amino acids. Germline V gives CDR1 SGHKS, CDR2 YYEKEE (reference sequence). The V and J ends lost 2 bases and 4 bases respectively, with 15 bases between them. The CDR3 coding sequence is TGTGCCAGCAGCTTCCCCGGGGCCGGGGGCACTGAAGCTTTCTTT. Translated: CASSFPGAGGTEAFF.

This clone was seen many times. The rearrangement links TRBV4-2 to TRBJ2-1, with 11 bases that match TRBD2. The CDR3 has 17 amino acids. V lost 3 bases and J lost 5; bases outside the gene matches: 9. Germline values: CDR1 LGHNA, CDR2 YNFKEQ. The CDR3 coding sequence is TGTGCCAGCAGCCATGCCACCGGGACTAGCGGAAACAATGAGCAGTTCTTC. Translating gives CASSHATGTSGNNEQFF.

This clone was seen ten or more times. This chain joins TRBV4-1 and TRBJ1-2, with 7 bases lining up with TRBD1. The V gene's germline CDR1 is MGHRA and CDR2 YSYEKL. This CDR3 has 18 residues. With V trimmed by 0 bases and J by 1 base, 11 bases remained unmatched. The CDR3 sequence: CASSQDFGGQGGNYGYTF. For the CDR3, the DNA is TGCGCCAGCAGCCAAGACTTTGGGGGGCAGGGGGGTAACTATGGCTACACCTTC.

Note on this clone: Without the conserved terminal phenylalanine or tryptophan, this CDR3 likely stems from a read error. Here the CDR3 DNA reads TGTGCCACCAGTGATCCCCAGTGTTGGGAGCAGTTCTCC. Its protein is CATSDPQCWEQFS. The chain couples TRBV24-1 to TRBJ2-1; D is ambiguous. CDR1 is KGHDR, CDR2 SFDVKD, per germline. Trimming shortened V by 3 bases and J by 10 bases, and 12 bases separated the two germline ends. The CDR3 is 13 amino acids.